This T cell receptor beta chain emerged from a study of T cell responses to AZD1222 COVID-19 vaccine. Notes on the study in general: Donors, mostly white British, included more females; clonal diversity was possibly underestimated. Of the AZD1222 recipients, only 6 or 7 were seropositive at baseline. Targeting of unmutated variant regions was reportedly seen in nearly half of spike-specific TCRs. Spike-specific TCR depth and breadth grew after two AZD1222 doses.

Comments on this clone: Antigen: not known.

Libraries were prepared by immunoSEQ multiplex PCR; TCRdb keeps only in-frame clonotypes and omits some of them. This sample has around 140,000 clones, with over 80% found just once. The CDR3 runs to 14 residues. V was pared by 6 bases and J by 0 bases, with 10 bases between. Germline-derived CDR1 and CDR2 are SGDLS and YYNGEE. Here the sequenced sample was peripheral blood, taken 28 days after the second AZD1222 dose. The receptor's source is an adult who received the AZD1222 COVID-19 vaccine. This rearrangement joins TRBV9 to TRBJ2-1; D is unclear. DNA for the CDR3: TGTGCCAGCACCGAGGACGGCTCCTACAATGAGCAGTTCTTC. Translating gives CASTEDGSYNEQFF.